The 24 T cell receptor beta chains below come from one sample, sequenced in a study of cytomegalovirus exposure and HLA in healthy donors. With 60 Vbeta and 13 Jbeta primers, the PCR was carried out. The assay was immunoSEQ multiplex PCR, and TCRdb's table has in-frame clones only and misses some. This table holds 150,000 to 250,000 clones, 85% found once. Sequenced input: PBMCs. The origin of the receptors is a woman between 45 and 60 years old in good health and CMV-seronegative.

The chain recombines TRBV5-1 with TRBJ2-7; TRBD1 is a possible D gene (6 bases). V gave up 0 bases and J gave up 7 bases, with 17 bases separating them. Germline V gene sequence: CDR1 SGHRS, CDR2 YFSETQ. The CDR3 is made up of 15 amino acids. The CDR3: CASSLGGLHWEEQYF. For the CDR3, the DNA is TGCGCCAGCAGCTTGGGGGGGCTCCACTGGGAAGAGCAGTACTTC.

This chain connects TRBV27 to TRBJ2-5; 8 nucleotides agree with TRBD1. V shed 5 bases and J 7 bases; nucleotides not matched to a gene: 6. This CDR3 contains 13 residues. CDR1 is MNHEY, CDR2 SMNVEV, per germline (reference sequence). Here the CDR3 DNA reads TGTGCCAGCAGTCCGGACAGGGTGGGGACCCAGTACTTC. Translating gives CASSPDRVGTQYF.

The genes are TRBV19 and TRBJ1-5, with a possible D match to TRBD1 (6 bases). CDR1 and CDR2 (germline): LNHDA, SQIVND (reference sequence). The CDR3 extends over 15 amino acids. Trimming took 6 bases from V and 4 from J, leaving 16 bases between them. The CDR3 bases are TGTGCCAGTAGGTCCTTAACAGGGCCGAATCAGCCCCAGCATTTT. This gives the protein CASRSLTGPNQPQHF.

CDR3 residues: CASSSSRLAGGVGELFF. As DNA, the CDR3 is TGTGCCAGCAGCTCCTCGAGACTAGCGGGAGGGGTCGGGGAGCTGTTTTTT. V usage is TRBV11-2 and J usage is TRBJ2-2; 14 bases align to TRBD2. J lost 7 bases, V lost 4 bases, and 8 bases had no gene match. The germline CDR1 and CDR2 sequences are SGHAT and FQNNGV. The CDR3 runs 17 residues.

The chain employs TRBV6-6 and TRBJ1-5; D call uncertain. The CDR3 has 14 amino acids. V shed 0 bases and J shed 5 bases, with 8 bases lying between them. Germline assignment: CDR1 MNHNY and CDR2 SVGAGI (reference sequence). CDR3 DNA: TGTGCCAGCAGTTACTCGGAGAGTCATCAGCCCCAGCATTTT. Translating gives CASSYSESHQPQHF.

The rearrangement uses TRBV5-6 and TRBJ1-5; 8 bases align to TRBD1. The CDR3 consists of 16 residues. CDR1 is SGHDT and CDR2 is YYEEEE in the germline V gene. Trimming at V came to 1 base and at J to 5 bases, leaving 8 bases not matched to a gene. DNA of the CDR3: TGTGCCAGCAGCTTGCCTGCGGCAGGGGGCTATCAGCCCCAGCATTTT. Encoded protein: CASSLPAAGGYQPQHF.

This clone was found once. V is TRBV15 and J is TRBJ1-5, with D possibly being TRBD1 (5 bases). Germline CDR1 reads LNHNV; CDR2 reads YYDKDF (reference sequence). Deletions cut 5 bases from V and 2 bases from J, with 19 bases between. CDR3 length: 17 amino acids. In nucleotides, the CDR3 is TGTGCCACCAGCCTCTCCACAGGACCCTATGGCAATCAGCCCCAGCATTTT. This gives the protein CATSLSTGPYGNQPQHF.

V gene TRBV7-2 combines with J gene TRBJ2-1, with 8 bases identical to TRBD1. Trimming removed 4 bases from V and 1 base from J; junction bases left unmatched: 15. The CDR3 has 19 residues. Germline loops: CDR1 SGHTA, CDR2 FQGNSA. The DNA of the CDR3 is TGTGCCAGCAGCTCTCAAGGGGCAGGGGGCGCGTGGTCCTACAATGAGCAGTTCTTC. As protein: CASSSQGAGGAWSYNEQFF.

The chain joins TRBV5-1 to TRBJ2-5; TRBD2 agrees at 13 bases. The CDR3 sequence is 17 residues long. Losses at the gene ends were 5 bases for V and 1 base for J; bases not matched to a gene: 8. The germline V gene has CDR1 SGHRS and CDR2 YFSETQ. CDR3 bases: TGCGCCAGCAGTTTCACCGGGACTAGCGGGGTCCAAGAGACCCAGTACTTC. It encodes CASSFTGTSGVQETQYF.

This chain uses TRBV4-3 with TRBJ2-2; 10 bases map to TRBD2. Germline CDR1 and CDR2: LGHNA and YSLEER. Losses at the gene ends were 4 bases for V and 4 bases for J; bases not matched to a gene: 15. The CDR3 is 19 amino acids. CDR3 protein: CASSRRTGVAGGRTGELFF. CDR3 coding DNA: TGCGCCAGCAGCCGCCGCACGGGGGTAGCGGGAGGACGCACCGGGGAGCTGTTTTTT.

This rearrangement joins TRBV28 to TRBJ1-5; TRBD1 matches 10 bases. The germline V gene has CDR1 MDHEN and CDR2 SYDVKM. With 6 bases clipped from V and 3 bases from J, the junction kept 8 bases outside the gene matches. This CDR3 region has 16 residues. DNA for the CDR3: TGTGCCAGCAGCCCCGGACAGGGGGGTCCCAATCAGCCCCAGCATTTT. Its protein product is CASSPGQGGPNQPQHF.

This chain links TRBV4-3 with TRBJ2-1; D call uncertain. Per germline, CDR1 LGHNA and CDR2 YSLEER. V dropped 4 bases and J dropped 8 bases, with 12 bases sitting between them. The length of the CDR3 is 13 residues. CDR3 nucleotide sequence: TGCGCCAGCAGCCTGAGAGTGGGCGATGAGCAGTTCTTC. This encodes CASSLRVGDEQFF.

This chain connects TRBV10-2 to TRBJ2-1; 9 bases match TRBD2. The CDR3 runs 17 residues. V shed 5 bases and J 4 bases; nucleotides not matched to a gene: 12. CDR1 is WSHSY, CDR2 SAAADI, per germline. CDR3 protein: CASSRNPGTSLYNEQFF. CDR3 DNA sequence: TGCGCCAGCAGTCGAAATCCCGGGACTAGCCTTTACAATGAGCAGTTCTTC.

This clone was seen once. The V call is TRBV10-2, the J call TRBJ1-5; 7 positions match TRBD1. The CDR3 contains 14 residues. Germline V gene data show CDR1 as WSHSY and CDR2 as SAAADI. The V and J ends lost 5 bases and 7 bases, in that order; junction bases with no gene match: 8. CDR3 bases: TGCGCCAGCAGTCCCCAGGGGGGCGGGCAGCCCCAGCATTTT. The encoded protein is CASSPQGGGQPQHF.

This chain connects TRBV7-6 to TRBJ1-1; maybe TRBD1 (5 bases). This CDR3 has 16 residues. Germline V gene lookup returns CDR1 SGHVS and CDR2 FNYEAQ. V shed 1 base and J shed 1 base, with 13 bases lying between them. The DNA for the CDR3 is TGTGCCAGCAGCTTAGAGGCAGGGCATAGGAACACTGAAGCTTTCTTT. It encodes CASSLEAGHRNTEAFF.

CDR3 sequence reads: CASSSTEDYEQYF. CDR3 sequence (DNA): TGTGCCAGCAGCTCGACAGAGGACTACGAGCAGTACTTC. The chain is built from TRBV7-3 and TRBJ2-7, with D perhaps TRBD1 (5 bases). This CDR3 is 13 amino acids long. The germline V gene has CDR1 SGHTA and CDR2 FQGTGA. The V end was cut by 4 bases, the J end by 3 bases, with 10 bases between. Full variable domain (missing parts from reference TRBV7-3 and TRBJ2-7): GAGVSQTPSNKVTEKGKYVELRCDPISGHTALYWYRQSLGQGPEFLIYFQGTGAADDSGLPNDRFFAVRPEGSVSTLKIQRTERGDSAVYLCASSSTEDYEQYFGPGTRLTVT.

This clone was observed a handful of times. The chain uses TRBV6-5 and TRBJ2-3, with D perhaps matching TRBD2 (5 bases). CDR3 size: 15 residues. CDR1 is MNHEY, CDR2 SVGAGI, per germline. The V and J ends lost 2 bases and 3 bases respectively, with 12 bases between them. The CDR3 loop is CASSYGRTPTDTQYF. CDR3 nucleotide sequence: TGTGCCAGCAGTTACGGTCGGACTCCTACAGATACGCAGTATTTT.

In its sample, this clone was seen a few times. CDR3 loop: CASSIDRSLTDTQYF. The CDR3 region has the DNA TGTGCCAGTAGTATAGATAGAAGTCTCACAGATACGCAGTATTTT. This chain joins TRBV19 and TRBJ2-3; D gene unclear. The CDR3 contains 15 residues. The V end was cut by 0 bases, the J end by 2 bases, with 9 bases between. Germline V gene sequence: CDR1 LNHDA, CDR2 SQIVND (reference sequence).

V usage is TRBV7-9 and J usage is TRBJ2-2; perhaps TRBD2 as D (5 bases). The ends were cut back, 6 bases at V and 6 bases at J, with 23 bases in the middle. The CDR3 sequence is 17 residues long. Germline V gene data show CDR1 as SEHNR and CDR2 as FQNEAQ (reference sequence). Written as DNA, the CDR3 is TGTGCCAGCAGACCCGAGGGAGCTACAGCTGGTCCCGGGGAGCTGTTTTTT. It encodes CASRPEGATAGPGELFF.

The V and J genes are TRBV29-1 and TRBJ2-2, with 9 nucleotides matching TRBD2. V lost 4 bases and J lost 5; bases outside the gene matches: 8. The CDR3 is 15 residues long. Germline V gene sequence: CDR1 SQVTM, CDR2 ANQGSEA. CDR3 residues: CSVGGAGGGTGELFF. The CDR3 bases are TGCAGCGTTGGGGGAGCGGGAGGAGGTACCGGGGAGCTGTTTTTT.

The J gene is TRBJ1-6, the V gene TRBV27; no definite D call. The CDR3 extends over 14 amino acids. Trimming removed 6 bases from V and 6 bases from J, with 12 bases in between. The germline gives CDR1 MNHEY, CDR2 SMNVEV (reference sequence). Here the CDR3 reads CASSVLSGNSPLHF. In nucleotides, the CDR3 is TGTGCCAGCAGCGTCCTCAGCGGTAATTCACCCCTCCACTTT.

This chain connects TRBV2 to TRBJ2-7; D possibly corresponds to TRBD1 (7 bases). The CDR3 contains 14 residues. Deletions cut 7 bases from V and 8 bases from J, with 21 bases between. Per the germline V gene, CDR1 is SNHLY and CDR2 is FYNNEI. This CDR3 is CASTSDREVCQQYF. The CDR3 coding sequence is TGTGCCAGCACCTCCGACAGGGAGGTTTGTCAGCAGTACTTC.

In this sample, this clone turned up a few times. Different DNA sequences within this sample yield the same CDR3. The chain carries TRBV7-9 and TRBJ1-1; 8 nucleotides line up with TRBD1. The CDR3 is made up of 14 amino acids. Germline trimming cut 3 bases from V and 1 base from J; bases unmatched to any gene: 1. From germline, CDR1 is SEHNR and CDR2 FQNEAQ (reference sequence). CDR3 bases: TGTGCCAGCAGCTTCGGACAGGGGAACACTGAAGCTTTCTTT. Encoded protein: CASSFGQGNTEAFF.

This clone was seen more than once but under ten times. V is TRBV1 and J is TRBJ1-1; the table's TRBD1 call for D was not verified on the DNA. TRBV1 is noted as a pseudogene. CDR3 size: 17 residues. The CDR3 here is CTSSQPPKGQGEAEAFF. The CDR3 region has the DNA TGCACCAGCAGCCAACCTCCGAAGGGACAGGGTGAAGCTGAAGCTTTCTTT.